Listed below are T cell receptor beta chains from one sample, sequenced in a study of regulatory T cells in long-lasting Graves disease. TCRdb called the multiplex PCR reads again in MiXCR, with one record for every CDR3 protein. This sample has around 250,000 distinct CDR3 sequences; around 20% occur once, and the top ten carry approximately 14%. This sample comprised peripheral blood mononuclear cells (PBMCs), obtained at new diagnosis, from a patient treated with antithyroid drugs. All receptors come from a female donor with Graves disease. Each CDR3 is given with its conserved first and last residue. A D gene is named only where the DNA matches it firmly. Expanded clones get a size class; other rows say once, few or many, or leave the size out.

V gene	clone size	J gene	D gene	CDR3 protein	CDR3 DNA
TRBV5-1	many	TRBJ2-5	-	CASSLVSASGETQYF	TGCGCCAGCAGCTTGGTCTCGGCCTCAGGAGAGACCCAGTACTTC
TRBV3-1	many	TRBJ2-6	-	CASSQGPGANVLTF	TGTGCCAGCAGCCAGGGACCCGGGGCCAACGTCCTGACTTTC
TRBV11-2	many	TRBJ1-3	-	CASRQSLGGMGNTIYF	TGTGCCAGCAGACAATCCCTCGGGGGAATGGGAAACACCATATATTTT
TRBV4-3	-	TRBJ2-3	-	CASSQDQGARTDTQYF	TGCGCCAGCAGCCAAGATCAGGGAGCCCGCACAGATACGCAGTATTTT
TRBV27	-	TRBJ1-2	-	CASSFLGTYGYTF	TGTGCCAGCAGTTTTTTGGGGACCTATGGCTACACCTTC
TRBV28	-	TRBJ2-1	TRBD2	CASSLGGVYEQFF	TGTGCCAGCAGTTTGGGGGGGGTGTATGAGCAGTTCTTC
TRBV4-1	many	TRBJ2-7	TRBD2	CASSQGLAGAYEQYF	TGCGCCAGCAGCCAAGGGCTAGCGGGCGCCTACGAGCAGTACTTC
TRBV6-5	-	TRBJ2-7	-	CASSYYEGGPVLQYF	TGTGCCAGCAGTTACTATGAGGGAGGACCAGTTCTGCAGTACTTC
TRBV7-7	-	TRBJ2-2	TRBD2	CASGRGAGAGELFF	TGTGCCAGTGGACGCGGGGCGGGAGCCGGGGAGCTGTTTTTT
TRBV7-2	few	TRBJ2-1	TRBD2	CASSLSGGQDEQFF	TGTGCCAGCAGCTTATCGGGGGGGCAAGATGAGCAGTTCTTC
TRBV20-1	many	TRBJ2-3	-	CSARADPSTDTQYF	TGCAGTGCTAGAGCGGATCCTAGCACAGATACGCAGTATTTT
TRBV12-3/TRBV12-4	few	TRBJ2-5	-	CASTEPGGETQYF	TGTGCCAGCACCGAACCTGGAGGAGAGACCCAGTACTTC
TRBV5-1	few	TRBJ2-7	TRBD1	CASSQEQGAYEQYF	TGCGCCAGCAGCCAAGAACAGGGGGCCTACGAGCAGTACTTC
TRBV2	many	TRBJ2-5	-	CASSVMSEGQRLGSETQYF	TGTGCCAGCAGTGTGATGAGTGAGGGACAGCGACTAGGTTCAGAGACCCAGTACTTC
TRBV7-2	many	TRBJ1-2	TRBD1	CASSPGDRAGGYTF	TGTGCCAGCAGCCCAGGGGACAGGGCTGGTGGCTACACCTTC
TRBV12-3/TRBV12-4	many	TRBJ2-5	TRBD1	CASSLWGTGQETQYF	TGTGCCAGCAGTTTATGGGGGACAGGCCAAGAGACCCAGTACTTC